Presented here are 30 T cell receptor beta chains from one specimen sequenced in a study of blood T cell repertoires in COVID-19. Produced via immunoSEQ multiplex PCR; TCRdb's table is partial and in-frame only. Of 180,000 or so clones in the sample, more than 60% were seen once. Material for sequencing was peripheral blood. These receptors were obtained from a man aged 50 to 59 who had recovered from COVID-19.

V is TRBV19 and J is TRBJ1-5; D call uncertain. Trimming pared 4 bases from V and 0 bases from J, leaving 4 bases between. The length of the CDR3 is 13 residues. Germline CDR1 is LNHDA and CDR2 is SQIVND (reference sequence). Here the CDR3 DNA reads TGTGCCAGTAGTACGGTTAGCAATCAGCCCCAGCATTTT. Protein: CASSTVSNQPQHF.

This clone was recorded only once. The J gene is TRBJ2-7, the V gene TRBV9; D is perhaps TRBD1 (5 bases). The CDR3 length is 15 residues. V was shortened by 1 base and J by 2 bases, with 13 bases between the two germline ends. Germline V gives CDR1 SGDLS, CDR2 YYNGEE. CDR3: CASSVWAEGAYEQYF. CDR3 bases: TGTGCCAGCAGCGTATGGGCAGAAGGGGCCTACGAGCAGTACTTC. Variable domain in full (rest from reference TRBV9 and TRBJ2-7): DSGVTQTPKHLITATGQRVTLRCSPRSGDLSVYWYQQSLDQGLQFLIQYYNGEERAKGNILERFSAQQFPDLHSELNLSSLELGDSALYFCASSVWAEGAYEQYFGPGTRLTVT.

V is TRBV18 and J is TRBJ2-1; 7 bases line up with TRBD1. The CDR3 totals 16 residues. The ends lost 0 bases at V and 9 bases at J; junction bases unmatched: 11. Germline loops: CDR1 KGHSH, CDR2 LQKENI. The CDR3 DNA reads TGTGCCAGCTCACCACCGTTAGGGGGCGAATTCGGTGAGCAGTTCTTC. It codes for CASSPPLGGEFGEQFF.

V is TRBV7-9 and J is TRBJ1-1; D is perhaps TRBD1 (5 bases). This CDR3 region has 17 residues. Trimming left V 4 bases short and J 3 bases short, with 21 bases between. Germline-derived CDR1 and CDR2 are SEHNR and FQNEAQ (reference sequence). The chain's CDR3 is CASSSGGTGNPDTEAFF. CDR3 DNA: TGTGCCAGCAGCTCTGGCGGGACCGGTAATCCTGACACTGAAGCTTTCTTT.

V usage is TRBV15 and J usage is TRBJ1-2, with D maybe TRBD1 (6 bases). V was pared by 5 bases and J by 2 bases, with 9 bases between. The CDR3 is 13 amino acids. Per germline, CDR1 LNHNV and CDR2 YYDKDF (reference sequence). The CDR3 loop reads CATSFDRNYGYTF. The CDR3 coding sequence is TGTGCCACCAGCTTCGACAGGAACTATGGCTACACCTTC.

The rearrangement joins TRBV5-1 to TRBJ2-3; 14 bases map to TRBD2. The V and J ends lost 2 bases and 2 bases, in that order; junction bases with no gene match: 16. CDR1 is SGHRS, CDR2 YFSETQ, per germline. The CDR3 has 21 residues. The CDR3 DNA reads as TGCGCCAGCAGCTTATGGGGACTAGCGGGAGTACTATTGCCTGACACAGATACGCAGTATTTT. Translated, it gives CASSLWGLAGVLLPDTDTQYF.

The chain combines TRBV5-1 with TRBJ1-2, with TRBD1 matching 7 bases. Looked up from germline, CDR1 is SGHRS and CDR2 is YFSETQ. CDR3 length: 14 residues. V lost 2 bases and J lost 1; bases outside the gene matches: 2. CDR3 residues: CASSLQGNNYGYTF. The CDR3 coding sequence is TGCGCCAGCAGCTTACAGGGGAATAACTATGGCTACACCTTC.

CDR3: CASSFRDRNYEQYF. The CDR3 region has the DNA TGTGCCAGCAGCTTTCGTGACAGGAACTACGAGCAGTACTTC. The rearrangement joins TRBV7-2 to TRBJ2-7, with D perhaps TRBD1 (6 bases). The CDR3 is made up of 14 amino acids. Trimming shortened V by 3 bases and J by 3 bases, and 12 bases separated the two germline ends. The germline CDR1 and CDR2 sequences are SGHTA and FQGNSA. The complete variable domain, with remaining parts taken from reference TRBV7-2 and TRBJ2-7, reads GAGVSQSPSNKVTEKGKDVELRCDPISGHTALYWYRQSLGQGLEFLIYFQGNSAPDKSGLPSDRFSAERTGGSVSTLTIQRTQQEDSAVYLCASSFRDRNYEQYFGPGTRLTVT.

The gene calls are TRBV12-5 and TRBJ2-1, with D uncertain. Per the germline V gene, CDR1 is LGHNT and CDR2 is FRNRAP. The CDR3 runs to 16 residues. V was clipped by 2 bases and J by 3 bases, with 14 bases between them. The CDR3 DNA reads TGTGCTAGTGGTTTGTATCCAGGTGCCCTCTACAATGAGCAGTTCTTC. Its translation: CASGLYPGALYNEQFF.

This clone has a count of ten or more. V and J are TRBV9 and TRBJ1-1; the match to TRBD1 covers 7 bases. CDR3 size: 12 residues. The trim removed 4 bases at V and 7 bases at J, leaving 4 bases unmatched. The germline CDR1 and CDR2 sequences are SGDLS and YYNGEE. CDR3 protein: CASSSGQDEAFF. CDR3 sequence (DNA): TGTGCCAGCAGCTCTGGACAGGATGAAGCTTTCTTT. The full variable domain, rest sourced from reference TRBV9 and TRBJ1-1, is DSGVTQTPKHLITATGQRVTLRCSPRSGDLSVYWYQQSLDQGLQFLIQYYNGEERAKGNILERFSAQQFPDLHSELNLSSLELGDSALYFCASSSGQDEAFFGQGTRLTVV.

V usage is TRBV4-2 and J usage is TRBJ2-7, with D possibly TRBD2 on 6 matching bases. This CDR3 comprises 16 residues. In germline, CDR1 is LGHNA, CDR2 YNFKEQ. V shed 0 bases and J shed 3 bases, with 15 bases lying between them. Written as DNA, the CDR3 is TGTGCCAGCAGCCAAGATTTGTCGGGGGTCGGCTACGAGCAGTACTTC. Amino acids: CASSQDLSGVGYEQYF.

J is TRBJ1-5 and V is TRBV7-9; the D is unclear. Germline CDR1 reads SEHNR; CDR2 reads FQNEAQ (reference sequence). V gave up 0 bases and J gave up 5 bases, with 8 bases separating them. The length of the CDR3 is 14 residues. CDR3 in DNA: TGTGCCAGCAGCTTAGCGTCAGAACATCAGCCCCAGCATTTT. Its translation: CASSLASEHQPQHF.

The V gene is TRBV7-6, the J gene TRBJ2-4, with D possibly being TRBD2 (5 bases). Germline V gene data show CDR1 as SGHVS and CDR2 as FNYEAQ. This CDR3 has 15 residues. Trimming shortened V by 4 bases and J by 3 bases, and 13 bases separated the two germline ends. The CDR3 region is CASSSTGLDKNIQYF. In DNA, the CDR3 is TGTGCCAGCAGCTCTACGGGGTTGGACAAAAACATTCAGTACTTC.

J is TRBJ1-2 and V is TRBV5-1; D is uncertain. The CDR3 has 11 amino acids. V was trimmed by 0 bases and J by 8 bases, leaving 5 bases between them. CDR1 is SGHRS and CDR2 is YFSETQ in the germline V gene. As DNA, the CDR3 is TGCGCCAGCAGCTTGGGAGAAGGCTACACCTTC. This gives the protein CASSLGEGYTF. Filled out from reference TRBV5-1 and TRBJ1-2, the complete variable domain reads KAGVTQTPRYLIKTRGQQVTLSCSPISGHRSVSWYQQTPGQGLQFLFEYFSETQRNKGNFPGRFSGRQFSNSRSEMNVSTLELGDSALYLCASSLGEGYTFGSGTRLTVV.

The CDR3 region has the DNA TGTGCCAGCAGCCTATTGGGACAGGGGGCCTTAGGCAATCAGCCCCAGCATTTT. Its protein product is CASSLLGQGALGNQPQHF. This chain links TRBV7-8 with TRBJ1-5, with TRBD1 matching 12 bases. The CDR3 runs 18 residues. J was trimmed by 2 bases and V by 5 bases; bases with no gene match: 10. The germline V gene has CDR1 SGHVS and CDR2 FQNEAQ. The entire variable domain, with the rest obtained from reference TRBV7-8 and TRBJ1-5, is as follows: GAGVSQSPRYKVAKRGQDVALRCDPISGHVSLFWYQQALGQGPEFLTYFQNEAQLDKSGLPSDRFFAERPEGSVSTLKIQRTQQEDSAVYLCASSLLGQGALGNQPQHFGDGTRLSIL.

The CDR3: CASSRLVAGSTDTQYF. CDR3 DNA sequence: TGCGCCAGCAGCCGCTTGGTGGCGGGTAGCACAGATACGCAGTATTTT. V gene TRBV4-1 combines with J gene TRBJ2-3, with D tentatively TRBD2 (5 bases). CDR3 length equals 16 residues. Germline assignment: CDR1 MGHRA and CDR2 YSYEKL. The germline V and J ends were trimmed by 4 bases and 0 bases, with 14 bases remaining between them.

The CDR3 bases are TGTGCCAGCAGCCTTTTACAGGGAAGCACAGATACGCAGTATTTT. The encoded protein is CASSLLQGSTDTQYF. The chain couples TRBV3-1 (or the pseudogene TRBV3-2) to TRBJ2-3; D is perhaps TRBD1 (6 bases). V gave up 4 bases and J gave up 0 bases, with 11 bases separating them. CDR1 and CDR2 from the germline V gene are LGHDT and YNNKEL (reference sequence). This CDR3 has 15 residues.

CDR3 in amino acids: CASSPASEPGEQYF. CDR3 sequence (DNA): TGTGCCAGCAGCCCAGCTTCAGAGCCCGGGGAGCAGTACTTC. J is TRBJ2-7 and V is TRBV5-4; D remains ambiguous. V shed 4 bases and J shed 7 bases, with 18 bases lying between them. Germline V gives CDR1 SGHNT, CDR2 YYREEE (reference sequence). CDR3 size: 14 residues. Combining the CDR3 with reference TRBV5-4 and TRBJ2-7 gives the whole variable domain ETGVTQSPTHLIKTRGQQVTLRCSSQSGHNTVSWYQQALGQGPQFIFQYYREEENGRGNFPPRFSGLQFPNYSSELNVNALELDDSALYLCASSPASEPGEQYFGPGTRLTVT.

CDR3 DNA sequence: TGTGCCAGCAGCTTAGTTAGCGGGAGCTACAATGAGCAGTTCTTC. This codes for CASSLVSGSYNEQFF. The chain combines TRBV11-3 with TRBJ2-1; 9 positions agree with TRBD2. This CDR3 region has 15 residues. In germline, CDR1 is SGHNT, CDR2 YENEEA. With V trimmed by 1 base and J by 3 bases, 1 base remained unmatched. The whole variable domain, remainder taken from reference TRBV11-3 and TRBJ2-1, is EAGVVQSPRYKIIEKKQPVAFWCNPISGHNTLYWYLQNLGQGPELLIRYENEEAVDDSQLPKDRFSAERLKGVDSTLKIQPAELGDSAVYLCASSLVSGSYNEQFFGPGTRLTVL.

V is TRBV18 and J is TRBJ1-2, with 7 bases fitting TRBD1. V shed 3 bases and J 6 bases; nucleotides not matched to a gene: 10. Germline V gives CDR1 KGHSH, CDR2 LQKENI. The CDR3 loop spans 15 amino acids. CDR3 amino acids: CASSPTTGFRNGYTF. DNA for the CDR3: TGTGCCAGCTCACCCACGACAGGGTTTAGAAATGGCTACACCTTC.

CDR3 sequence (DNA): TGTGCCAGCAGTTGGACAGGGGGGGGCGAGACCCAGTACTTC. This translates into CASSWTGGGETQYF. The chain is built from TRBV27 and TRBJ2-5; 10 bases are a match to TRBD1. The trim removed 4 bases at V and 5 bases at J, leaving 4 bases unmatched. From germline, CDR1 is MNHEY and CDR2 SMNVEV (reference sequence). The CDR3 covers 14 residues.

CDR3 sequence reads: CASSLRAPYSIAVSSYNEQFF. CDR3 sequence (DNA): TGTGCCAGCAGTTTGCGAGCTCCCTATAGTATCGCGGTGAGCTCCTACAATGAGCAGTTCTTC. V gene TRBV27 combines with J gene TRBJ2-1; D remains unclear. Germline V gene sequence: CDR1 MNHEY, CDR2 SMNVEV (reference sequence). Trimming took off 3 bases at V and 0 bases at J, with 27 bases between the two ends. The CDR3 spans 21 residues.

CDR3: CASSSPEGNTEAFF. In DNA, the CDR3 is TGTGCCAGCAGCTCGCCAGAGGGGAACACTGAAGCTTTCTTT. The gene calls are TRBV5-4 and TRBJ1-1; D is unresolved. The germline CDR1 and CDR2 sequences are SGHNT and YYREEE (reference sequence). Trimming removed 3 bases from V and 1 base from J, with 10 bases in between. The CDR3 is made up of 14 amino acids.

This chain connects TRBV11-2 to TRBJ1-2; no definite D call. Trimming shortened V by 2 bases and J by 0 bases, and 16 bases separated the two germline ends. The germline V gene encodes CDR1 SGHAT and CDR2 FQNNGV. CDR3 size: 17 residues. The CDR3: CASSLSTVSRANYGYTF. CDR3 DNA: TGTGCCAGCAGCTTAAGTACGGTCTCGAGAGCTAACTATGGCTACACCTTC.

This clone was detected once. V gene TRBV27 combines with J gene TRBJ2-7, with 9 bases aligning to TRBD2. The CDR3 sequence is 13 residues long. The germline V gene encodes CDR1 MNHEY and CDR2 SMNVEV (reference sequence). The V and J ends lost 3 bases and 9 bases, in that order; junction bases with no gene match: 6. CDR3 sequence reads: CASSFRREGAQYF. The DNA of the CDR3 is TGTGCCAGCAGTTTTAGGCGGGAGGGCGCGCAGTACTTC.

The J gene is TRBJ1-1, the V gene TRBV3-1 (or the pseudogene TRBV3-2), with a possible D match to TRBD1 (6 bases). CDR1 LGHDT and CDR2 YNNKEL come from the germline V gene (reference sequence). V lost 7 bases to trimming and J lost 3 bases, with 18 bases between them. The CDR3 is 15 amino acids. The CDR3 DNA reads TGTGCCAGCACTGATGTCCAGGGGACCTACACTGAAGCTTTCTTT. Translated: CASTDVQGTYTEAFF.

This clone was found a few times. CDR3 DNA sequence: TGCGCCAGCAGCTTGGGGCTTAGGACAGTCGGAAACACCATATATTTT. The encoded protein is CASSLGLRTVGNTIYF. This sequence joins TRBV5-1 and TRBJ1-3; tentative D call: TRBD1 (6 bases). The germline V gene has CDR1 SGHRS and CDR2 YFSETQ. V dropped 0 bases and J dropped 4 bases, with 14 bases sitting between them. The CDR3 has 16 residues.

The chain couples TRBV28 to TRBJ1-6, with 7 bases lining up with TRBD1. J lost 9 bases, V lost 5 bases, and 13 bases had no gene match. Per germline, CDR1 MDHEN and CDR2 SYDVKM. The CDR3 is 16 amino acids. The CDR3: CASSPRGYRGSSPLHF. The CDR3 DNA is TGTGCCAGCAGTCCCAGGGGATACAGGGGTAGTTCACCCCTCCACTTT.

The genes are TRBV27 and TRBJ1-2; D is perhaps TRBD1 (5 bases). The germline V gene encodes CDR1 MNHEY and CDR2 SMNVEV (reference sequence). With 4 bases removed from V and 4 bases from J, the gap between germline ends came to 16 bases. The CDR3 loop spans 15 amino acids. CDR3 DNA: TGTGCCAGCAGTTATCGGGACGGAGGGTTCTATGGCTACACCTTC. Amino acid sequence: CASSYRDGGFYGYTF.

This sequence joins TRBV15 and TRBJ2-2; TRBD2 aligns across 11 bases. V lost 3 bases to trimming and J lost 3 bases; unmatched junction nucleotides: 3. The CDR3 runs 16 residues. Germline V CDR1 and CDR2: LNHNV, YYDKDF (reference sequence). CDR3 DNA: TGTGCCACCAGCAGGGGACTAGCGGACTACACCGGGGAGCTGTTTTTT. Amino acids: CATSRGLADYTGELFF.